This TCR beta chain was recovered during a study of T cell clonotyping in hematopoietic cell transplantation. Germline CDR1 and CDR2: SGHDT and YYEEEE. V lost 1 base and J lost 6, with 4 bases in between. The CDR3 totals 12 residues. The protocol was immunoSEQ multiplex PCR, while the TCRdb copy is restricted to in-frame clones and leaves out a portion. The table includes more than 65,000 clones, about 94% detected once. The TCR sequence derives from a man in his forties or fifties in good health. Some clones in this sample may be carry-over from other donors' samples. The chain has TRBV5-6 and TRBJ2-2, with no clear D. The sequenced sample was peripheral blood mononuclear cells. CDR3 region: CASSLISGELFF. The CDR3 DNA reads TGTGCCAGCAGCTTGATCTCCGGGGAGCTGTTTTTT.